The 10 T cell receptor beta chains below all came from one sample that was sequenced in a study of cytomegalovirus exposure and HLA in healthy donors. PCR employed 60 Vbeta and 13 Jbeta primers. Sequencing used immunoSEQ multiplex PCR; TCRdb keeps in-frame clones, though not all of them. The data contain 100,000 to 150,000 clones, over 70% of them singletons. The sequenced sample was PBMCs. Source of these receptors: a man between 18 and 29 years old in good health and CMV-seropositive.

The genes are TRBV10-3 and TRBJ1-2; 10 bases map to TRBD1. The CDR3 has 12 residues. Germline V CDR1 and CDR2: ENHRY, SYGVKD. Trimming took 6 bases from V and 8 from J; bases not matched to a gene: 3. CDR3 sequence: CAIRRTGGGYTF. The CDR3 nucleotides read TGTGCCATCAGGAGGACAGGGGGGGGCTACACCTTC.

As DNA, the CDR3 is TGTGCCACCCAGCCAGGGCGTCACACTGAAGCTTTCTTT. As protein: CATQPGRHTEAFF. J is TRBJ1-1 and V is TRBV6-5; D possibly corresponds to TRBD1 (5 bases). The CDR3 loop spans 13 amino acids. The germline gives CDR1 MNHEY, CDR2 SVGAGI. Trimming removed 10 bases from V and 3 bases from J, with 15 bases in between.

The V and J genes are TRBV18 and TRBJ2-5, with 7 bases matching TRBD2. The CDR3 loop spans 13 amino acids. Per the germline V gene, CDR1 is KGHSH and CDR2 is LQKENI. V was clipped by 6 bases and J by 2 bases; unmatched bases: 3. The CDR3, as DNA: TGTGCCAGCTCTCCTAGCGGTCAAGAGACCCAGTACTTC. It is translated as CASSPSGQETQYF.

This chain connects TRBV5-1 to TRBJ2-1, with D tentatively TRBD2 (6 bases). The germline CDR1 and CDR2 sequences are SGHRS and YFSETQ. CDR3 length: 14 amino acids. Trimming shortened V by 6 bases and J by 1 base, and 11 bases separated the two germline ends. In DNA, the CDR3 is TGCGCCAGCAAGTCTGGAGGGTCCTACAATGAGCAGTTCTTC. It encodes CASKSGGSYNEQFF. Full variable domain (rest looked up from reference TRBV5-1 and TRBJ2-1): KAGVTQTPRYLIKTRGQQVTLSCSPISGHRSVSWYQQTPGQGLQFLFEYFSETQRNKGNFPGRFSGRQFSNSRSEMNVSTLELGDSALYLCASKSGGSYNEQFFGPGTRLTVL.

This rearrangement joins TRBV27 to TRBJ2-5; D might be TRBD2 (5 bases). The J call is doubtful: the DNA matches TRBJ2-7 better. Germline V gene lookup returns CDR1 MNHEY and CDR2 SMNVEV (reference sequence). The CDR3 extends over 13 amino acids. The CDR3 is CASSPTTGYEQYF. The CDR3 nucleotides are TGTGCCAGCAGTCCAACGACGGGGTACGAGCAGTACTTC.

In DNA, the CDR3 is TGTGCCAGCAGCAAAGTCGATAGCGGGGGCAACACAGATACGCAGTATTTT. As protein: CASSKVDSGGNTDTQYF. This chain connects TRBV21-1 to TRBJ2-3; the table's D call, TRBD2, was not checked against the DNA. TRBV21-1 is listed as a pseudogene. There are 17 residues in the CDR3.

V and J are TRBV7-9 and TRBJ2-1; 9 bases match TRBD2. CDR3 length equals 14 residues. The germline V gene encodes CDR1 SEHNR and CDR2 FQNEAQ (reference sequence). V was pared by 5 bases and J by 6 bases, with 5 bases of the junction left unmatched. The DNA for the CDR3 is TGTGCCAGCAGCCCTACAGCGGGAGGCAATGAGCAGTTCTTC. As protein: CASSPTAGGNEQFF. Full variable domain (missing parts from reference TRBV7-9 and TRBJ2-1): DTGVSQNPRHKITKRGQNVTFRCDPISEHNRLYWYRQTLGQGPEFLTYFQNEAQLEKSRLLSDRFSAERPKGSFSTLEIQRTEQGDSAMYLCASSPTAGGNEQFFGPGTRLTVL.

The genes are TRBV9 and TRBJ1-4, with 10 positions matching TRBD1. J lost 12 bases, V lost 4 bases, and 12 bases had no gene match. Germline CDR1 is SGDLS and CDR2 is YYNGEE. CDR3 length: 15 residues. The CDR3 region has the DNA TGTGCCAGCAGCCTGGGACAGGGGAGCCGTGCCCAACTGTTTTTT. Protein: CASSLGQGSRAQLFF.

V gene TRBV6-4 combines with J gene TRBJ2-1; D ambiguous. CDR3 size: 13 residues. V was trimmed by 5 bases and J by 5 bases, leaving 10 bases between them. CDR1 and CDR2 from the germline V gene are MRHNA and SNTAGT. As DNA, the CDR3 is TGTGCCAGCAGTCTAAATTTCGACAATGAGCAGTTCTTC. It specifies CASSLNFDNEQFF.

The chain combines TRBV15 with TRBJ1-5, with TRBD1 matching over 11 bases. Germline V CDR1 and CDR2: LNHNV, YYDKDF (reference sequence). V gave up 3 bases and J gave up 7 bases; unmatched junction bases: 2. The CDR3 has 14 amino acids. This CDR3 reads CATSRDRGLQPQHF. The CDR3 DNA reads as TGTGCCACCAGCAGGGACAGGGGGCTCCAGCCCCAGCATTTT. Drawing the rest from reference TRBV15 and TRBJ1-5, the complete variable domain is DAMVIQNPRYQVTQFGKPVTLSCSQTLNHNVMYWYQQKSSQAPKLLFHYYDKDFNNEADTPDNFQSRRPNTSFCFLDIRSPGLGDTAMYLCATSRDRGLQPQHFGDGTRLSIL.